Each of the 5 T cell receptor beta chains below was sequenced from the same sample in a study of T cell responses to AZD1222 COVID-19 vaccine. TCRdb's copy holds only in-frame clones and misses some; the assay was immunoSEQ multiplex PCR. The sample yields about 88,000 clones, 90% seen once. The sequences come from peripheral blood, collected 28 days after the second AZD1222 dose. These receptors were taken from an adult who received the AZD1222 COVID-19 vaccine.

In the case of this clone: The junction differs from germline at one of its ends, possibly a read error. CDR3 nucleotides: TGTGCCAGTAGTATAGGGTTTTACTTTTATTTT. Residues: CASSIGFYFYF. The chain recombines TRBV19 with TRBJ1-5; no definite D call. From germline, CDR1 is LNHDA and CDR2 SQIVND (reference sequence). The length of the CDR3 is 11 residues.

This clone has more than one count but fewer than ten. The V and J genes are TRBV14 and TRBJ1-1; D gene unclear. This CDR3 comprises 11 residues. CDR1 and CDR2 (germline): SGHDN, FVKESK. V was clipped by 4 bases and J by 14 bases, with 14 bases between them. The CDR3 nucleotides read TGTGCCAGCAGCCCGGCGTTTTATATGTTCTTT. This codes for CASSPAFYMFF. The variable domain in full, completed from reference TRBV14 and TRBJ1-1, reads EAGVTQFPSHSVIEKGQTVTLRCDPISGHDNLYWYRRVMGKEIKFLLHFVKESKQDESGMPNNRFLAERTGGTYSTLKVQPAELEDSGVYFCASSPAFYMFFGQGTRLTVV.

This clone appeared once. The V gene is TRBV29-1, the J gene TRBJ1-2; 8 bases fit TRBD1. The CDR3 covers 13 residues. After removal of 7 bases from V and 0 bases from J, the junction contained 4 bases not matched to a gene. Per the germline V gene, CDR1 is SQVTM and CDR2 is ANQGSEA. The DNA of the CDR3 is TGCAGCGCCCGGACAGGGACTAACTATGGCTACACCTTC. It yields the protein CSARTGTNYGYTF.

The chain combines TRBV6-6 with TRBJ2-1; D is perhaps TRBD2 (7 bases). Trimming removed 6 bases from V and 6 bases from J, with 9 bases in between. This CDR3 is built from 12 residues. From germline, CDR1 is MNHNY and CDR2 SVGAGI (reference sequence). The CDR3 sequence is CASRRGGNEQFF. CDR3 nucleotide sequence: TGTGCCAGCAGGAGGGGGGGCAATGAGCAGTTCTTC.

The gene calls are TRBV30 and TRBJ1-4; D uncertain. V lost 7 bases, J lost 8 bases, and 14 bases lay in between. The CDR3 contains 12 residues. The germline gives CDR1 GTSNPN, CDR2 SVGIG (reference sequence). CDR3 bases: TGTGCCTCTAGAAGACCCCCCGAAAAACTGTTTTTT. This encodes CASRRPPEKLFF.